This entry lists 8 T cell receptor beta chains sequenced from one sample in a study of shared clonotypes between healthy human individuals. Some clones are missing from TCRdb's copy, which holds only in-frame ones; the method was immunoSEQ multiplex PCR. The sample shows millions of clones, just over 90% of them seen only once. Sequenced material: naive CD4+ T cells from PBMCs. Indicated subset: CD45RA+ positively selected. The source is a man younger than 35 in good health. Some clones in this sample may be carry-over from other donors' samples.

The chain joins TRBV28 to TRBJ1-1; D gene ambiguous. Per the germline V gene, CDR1 is MDHEN and CDR2 is SYDVKM. The CDR3 has 14 amino acids. Trimming stripped 11 bases from V and 1 base from J, with 17 bases between. The DNA of the CDR3 is TGTGCCTCCCTCCCGGGCAGAAAGAACACTGAAGCTTTCTTT. Amino acids: CASLPGRKNTEAFF.

The DNA for the CDR3 is TGTGCCAGCAGCAAGGGAGTCGGGCGGGAGACCCAGTACTTC. It translates to CASSKGVGRETQYF. The chain links TRBV5-6 to TRBJ2-5; TRBD2 might be the D (5 bases). Trimming stripped 4 bases from V and 5 bases from J, with 15 bases between. CDR3 length equals 14 residues. Germline assignment: CDR1 SGHDT and CDR2 YYEEEE.

The genes are TRBV15 and TRBJ2-3; 8 bases are a match to TRBD2. The germline CDR1 and CDR2 sequences are LNHNV and YYDKDF (reference sequence). This CDR3 has 16 residues. Unmatched junction bases numbered 10, after V lost 3 bases and J lost 5 bases. The CDR3: CATSSPPGRGRDTQYF. CDR3 nucleotides: TGTGCCACCAGCAGCCCCCCCGGGAGGGGAAGAGATACGCAGTATTTT.

The rearrangement joins TRBV2 to TRBJ2-2, with TRBD1 matching over 7 bases. CDR1 is SNHLY and CDR2 is FYNNEI in the germline V gene. V gave up 11 bases and J gave up 1 base; unmatched junction bases: 7. The CDR3 is 14 residues long. CDR3 region: CAGKQGMNTGELFF. The DNA for the CDR3 is TGTGCCGGGAAACAGGGGATGAACACCGGGGAGCTGTTTTTT.

V and J are TRBV4-3 and TRBJ2-5, with D possibly being TRBD2 (6 bases). From germline, CDR1 is LGHNA and CDR2 YSLEER. Trimming pared 5 bases from V and 4 bases from J, leaving 17 bases between. This CDR3 is 15 amino acids long. The CDR3 bases are TGCGCCAGCAGCATCCAAGGAGGGAGTAGAGAGACCCAGTACTTC. Translation: CASSIQGGSRETQYF.

This chain links TRBV30 with TRBJ1-2, with 7 nucleotides matching TRBD1. J lost 5 bases, V lost 5 bases, and 8 bases had no gene match. Germline V gene data show CDR1 as GTSNPN and CDR2 as SVGIG (reference sequence). The CDR3 extends over 13 amino acids. The CDR3 nucleotides are TGTGCCTGGCGCGGACAGGCCGCGTATGGCTACACCTTC. Translated: CAWRGQAAYGYTF.

This clone turned up a few times. This sequence joins TRBV25-1 and TRBJ2-7, with 8 bases aligning to TRBD1. The CDR3 spans 13 residues. J gave up 6 bases and V 2 bases, and 3 bases lay outside the gene matches. Looked up from germline, CDR1 is MGHDK and CDR2 is SYGVNS. The CDR3 sequence: CASSERDRSEQYF. CDR3 coding DNA: TGTGCCAGCAGTGAACGGGACAGGAGCGAGCAGTACTTC.

This clone was recorded a few times. This sequence joins TRBV5-6 and TRBJ1-1; TRBD1 is a possible D gene (5 bases). The ends were cut back, 5 bases at V and 1 base at J, with 12 bases in the middle. In germline, CDR1 is SGHDT, CDR2 YYEEEE. This CDR3 is 14 amino acids long. The CDR3 is CASSFLGPNTEAFF. CDR3 bases: TGTGCCAGCAGTTTTCTGGGGCCGAACACTGAAGCTTTCTTT. Drawing the rest from reference TRBV5-6 and TRBJ1-1, the complete variable domain is DAGVTQSPTHLIKTRGQQVTLRCSPKSGHDTVSWYQQALGQGPQFIFQYYEEEERQRGNFPDRFSGHQFPNYSSELNVNALLLGDSALYLCASSFLGPNTEAFFGQGTRLTVV.